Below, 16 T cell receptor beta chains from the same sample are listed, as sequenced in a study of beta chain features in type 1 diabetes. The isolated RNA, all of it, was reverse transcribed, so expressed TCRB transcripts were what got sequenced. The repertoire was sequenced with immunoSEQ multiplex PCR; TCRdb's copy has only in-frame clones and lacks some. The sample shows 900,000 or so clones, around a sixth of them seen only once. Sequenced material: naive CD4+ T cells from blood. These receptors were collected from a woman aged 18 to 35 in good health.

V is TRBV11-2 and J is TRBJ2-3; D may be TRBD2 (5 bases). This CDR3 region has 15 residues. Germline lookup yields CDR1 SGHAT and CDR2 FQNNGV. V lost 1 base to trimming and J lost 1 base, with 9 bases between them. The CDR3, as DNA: TGTGCCAGCAGCTTAGTGGGTAGCGGCACAGATACGCAGTATTTT. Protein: CASSLVGSGTDTQYF. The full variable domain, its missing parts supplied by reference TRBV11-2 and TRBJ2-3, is EAGVAQSPRYKIIEKRQSVAFWCNPISGHATLYWYQQILGQGPKLLIQFQNNGVVDDSQLPKDRFSAERLKGVDSTLKIQPAKLEDSAVYLCASSLVGSGTDTQYFGPGTRLTVL.

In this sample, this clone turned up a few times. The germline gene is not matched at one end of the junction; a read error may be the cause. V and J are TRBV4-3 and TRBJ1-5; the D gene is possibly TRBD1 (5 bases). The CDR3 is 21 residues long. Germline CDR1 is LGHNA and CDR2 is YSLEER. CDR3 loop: CAGSQGFDGRAILNSNQPQHF. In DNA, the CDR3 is TGCGCCGGCAGCCAAGGATTTGACGGCAGGGCGATCCTAAATAGCAATCAGCCCCAGCATTTT.

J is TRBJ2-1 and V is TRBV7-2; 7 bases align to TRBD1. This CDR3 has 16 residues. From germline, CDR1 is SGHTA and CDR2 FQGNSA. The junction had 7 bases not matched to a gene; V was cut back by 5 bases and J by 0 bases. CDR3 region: CASSISTGSSYNEQFF. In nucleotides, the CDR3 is TGTGCCAGCAGCATTTCGACAGGGAGCTCCTACAATGAGCAGTTCTTC.

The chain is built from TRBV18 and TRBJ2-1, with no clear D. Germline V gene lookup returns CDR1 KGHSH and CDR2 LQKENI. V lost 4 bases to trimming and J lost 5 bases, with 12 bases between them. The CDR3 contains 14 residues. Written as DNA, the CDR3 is TGTGCCAGCTCACTGACCGGAGCGAACAATGAGCAGTTCTTC. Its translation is CASSLTGANNEQFF.

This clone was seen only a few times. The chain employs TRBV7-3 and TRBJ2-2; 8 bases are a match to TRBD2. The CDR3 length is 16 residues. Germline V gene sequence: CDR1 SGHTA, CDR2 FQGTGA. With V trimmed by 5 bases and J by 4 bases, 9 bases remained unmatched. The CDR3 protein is CASSRNGRVSTGELFF. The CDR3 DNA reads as TGTGCCAGCAGCCGTAACGGGAGGGTGAGCACCGGGGAGCTGTTTTTT. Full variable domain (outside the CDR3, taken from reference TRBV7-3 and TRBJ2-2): GAGVSQTPSNKVTEKGKYVELRCDPISGHTALYWYRQSLGQGPEFLIYFQGTGAADDSGLPNDRFFAVRPEGSVSTLKIQRTERGDSAVYLCASSRNGRVSTGELFFGEGSRLTVL.

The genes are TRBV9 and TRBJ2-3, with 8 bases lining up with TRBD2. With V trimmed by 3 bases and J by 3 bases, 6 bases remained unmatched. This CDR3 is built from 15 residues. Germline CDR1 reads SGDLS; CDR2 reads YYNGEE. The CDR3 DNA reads TGTGCCAGCAGCGAGCGCAGCGGGAGAACAGATACGCAGTATTTT. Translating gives CASSERSGRTDTQYF. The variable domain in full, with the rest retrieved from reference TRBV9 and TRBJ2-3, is DSGVTQTPKHLITATGQRVTLRCSPRSGDLSVYWYQQSLDQGLQFLIQYYNGEERAKGNILERFSAQQFPDLHSELNLSSLELGDSALYFCASSERSGRTDTQYFGPGTRLTVL.

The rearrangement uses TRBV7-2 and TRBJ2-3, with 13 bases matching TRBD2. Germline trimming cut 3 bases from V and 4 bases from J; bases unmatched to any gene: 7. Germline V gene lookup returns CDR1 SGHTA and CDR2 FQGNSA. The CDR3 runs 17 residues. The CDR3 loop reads CASSLTRLAGGPDTQYF. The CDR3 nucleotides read TGTGCCAGCAGCTTGACTCGACTAGCGGGAGGCCCAGATACGCAGTATTTT.

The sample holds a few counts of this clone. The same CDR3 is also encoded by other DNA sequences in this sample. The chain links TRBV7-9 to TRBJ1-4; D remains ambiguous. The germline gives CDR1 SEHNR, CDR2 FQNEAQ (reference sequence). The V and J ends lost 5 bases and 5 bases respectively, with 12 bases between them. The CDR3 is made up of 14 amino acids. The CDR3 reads CASSLGSGNEKLFF. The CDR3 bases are TGTGCCAGCAGCCTCGGCAGTGGCAATGAAAAACTGTTTTTT. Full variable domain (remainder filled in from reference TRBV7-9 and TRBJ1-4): DTGVSQNPRHKITKRGQNVTFRCDPISEHNRLYWYRQTLGQGPEFLTYFQNEAQLEKSRLLSDRFSAERPKGSFSTLEIQRTEQGDSAMYLCASSLGSGNEKLFFGSGTQLSVL.

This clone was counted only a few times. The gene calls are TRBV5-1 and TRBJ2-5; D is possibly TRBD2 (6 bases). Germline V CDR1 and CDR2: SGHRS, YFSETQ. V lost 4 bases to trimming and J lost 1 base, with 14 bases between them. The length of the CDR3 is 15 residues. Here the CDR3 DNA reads TGCGCCAGCAGCCACGCCCGACTAGTCCAAGAGACCCAGTACTTC. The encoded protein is CASSHARLVQETQYF.

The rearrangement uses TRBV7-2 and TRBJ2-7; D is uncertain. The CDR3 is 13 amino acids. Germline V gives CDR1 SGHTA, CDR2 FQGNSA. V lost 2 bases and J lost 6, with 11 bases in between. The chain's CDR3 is CASSLYNSLEQYF. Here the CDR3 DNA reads TGTGCCAGCAGCTTATATAACAGCCTCGAGCAGTACTTC.

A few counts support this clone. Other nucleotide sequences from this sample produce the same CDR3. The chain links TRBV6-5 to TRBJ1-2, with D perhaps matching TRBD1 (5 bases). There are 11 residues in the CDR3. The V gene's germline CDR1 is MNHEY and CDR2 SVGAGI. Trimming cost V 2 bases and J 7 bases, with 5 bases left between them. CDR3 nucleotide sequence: TGTGCCAGCAGTTACGGGGGTGGCTACACCTTC. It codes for CASSYGGGYTF.

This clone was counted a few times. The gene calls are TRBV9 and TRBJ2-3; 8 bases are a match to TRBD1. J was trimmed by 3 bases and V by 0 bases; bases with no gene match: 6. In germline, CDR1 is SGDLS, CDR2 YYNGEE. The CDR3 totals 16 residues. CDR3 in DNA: TGTGCCAGCAGCGTAGGCAGGGGGCGAGCGACAGATACGCAGTATTTT. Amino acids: CASSVGRGRATDTQYF.

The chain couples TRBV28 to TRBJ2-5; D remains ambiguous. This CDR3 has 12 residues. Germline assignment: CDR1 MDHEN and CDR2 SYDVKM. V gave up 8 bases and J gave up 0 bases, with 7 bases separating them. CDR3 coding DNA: TGTGCCAGCGGCCGGTACCAAGAGACCCAGTACTTC. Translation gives CASGRYQETQYF.

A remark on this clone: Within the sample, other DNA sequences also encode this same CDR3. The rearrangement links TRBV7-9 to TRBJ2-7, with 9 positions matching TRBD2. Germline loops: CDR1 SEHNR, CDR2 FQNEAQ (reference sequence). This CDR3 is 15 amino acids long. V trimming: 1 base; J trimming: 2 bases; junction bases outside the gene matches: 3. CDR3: CASSLVPSGTYEQYF. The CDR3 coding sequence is TGTGCCAGCAGCTTAGTTCCTAGCGGGACCTACGAGCAGTACTTC. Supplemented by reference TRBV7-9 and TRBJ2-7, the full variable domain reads DTGVSQNPRHKITKRGQNVTFRCDPISEHNRLYWYRQTLGQGPEFLTYFQNEAQLEKSRLLSDRFSAERPKGSFSTLEIQRTEQGDSAMYLCASSLVPSGTYEQYFGPGTRLTVT.

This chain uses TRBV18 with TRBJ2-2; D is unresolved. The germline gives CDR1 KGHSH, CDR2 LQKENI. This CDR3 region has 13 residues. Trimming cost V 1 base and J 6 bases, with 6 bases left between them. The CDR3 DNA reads TGTGCCAGCTCACCACTAAGGGCCGGGGAGCTGTTTTTT. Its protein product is CASSPLRAGELFF.

CDR3 amino acids: CASRSGGSGIDNEQFF. CDR3 sequence (DNA): TGTGCCAGCAGGTCTGGGGGTAGCGGGATAGACAATGAGCAGTTCTTC. This rearrangement joins TRBV28 to TRBJ2-1, with TRBD2 matching over 8 bases. CDR3 length equals 16 residues. Germline V gene data show CDR1 as MDHEN and CDR2 as SYDVKM. V lost 6 bases to trimming and J lost 5 bases; unmatched junction nucleotides: 12.